This TCR beta chain was found in a study of T-cell memory formation after mild COVID-19. The CDR3 length is 16 residues. Germline V gene data show CDR1 as MNHEY and CDR2 as SVGEGT. V was clipped by 0 bases and J by 7 bases, with 19 bases between them. TCR alpha and TCR beta cDNA libraries with sample barcodes and UMIs came from 5'RACE using constant-segment primers. TCRdb processed the 5' RACE reads anew with MiXCR; each CDR3 protein has one entry. Of roughly 240,000 distinct CDR3 sequences detected, 15% appear once; the ten largest clones hold 2.1%. The rearrangement uses TRBV6-2 or TRBV6-3 and TRBJ2-7, with unresolved D. The receptor's source is an adult woman who had mild COVID-19 (a few samples of this study predate the infection). Cell type and time point are not known. The sequenced sample consisted of PBMCs or a T cell subset sorted from them (not recorded which). CDR3 sequence: CASSYSRQVSVGEQYF. The CDR3 coding sequence is TGTGCCAGCAGTTACTCGCGCCAGGTGTCCGTTGGGGAGCAGTACTTC.